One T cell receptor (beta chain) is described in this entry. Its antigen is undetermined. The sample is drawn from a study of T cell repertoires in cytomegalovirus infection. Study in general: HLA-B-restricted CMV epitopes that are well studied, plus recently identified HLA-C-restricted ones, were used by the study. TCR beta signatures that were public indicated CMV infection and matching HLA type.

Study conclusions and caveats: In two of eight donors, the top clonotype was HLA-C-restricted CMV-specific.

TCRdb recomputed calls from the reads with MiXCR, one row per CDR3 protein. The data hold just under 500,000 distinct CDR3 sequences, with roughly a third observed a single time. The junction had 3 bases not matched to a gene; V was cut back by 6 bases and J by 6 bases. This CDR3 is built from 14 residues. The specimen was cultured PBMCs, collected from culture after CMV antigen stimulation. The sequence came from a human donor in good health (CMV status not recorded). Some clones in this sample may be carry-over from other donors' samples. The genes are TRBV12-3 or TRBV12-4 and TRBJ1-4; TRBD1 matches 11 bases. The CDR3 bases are TGTGCCAGCAGCCCGGGACAGGGGGATGAAAAACTGTTTTTT. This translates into CASSPGQGDEKLFF.